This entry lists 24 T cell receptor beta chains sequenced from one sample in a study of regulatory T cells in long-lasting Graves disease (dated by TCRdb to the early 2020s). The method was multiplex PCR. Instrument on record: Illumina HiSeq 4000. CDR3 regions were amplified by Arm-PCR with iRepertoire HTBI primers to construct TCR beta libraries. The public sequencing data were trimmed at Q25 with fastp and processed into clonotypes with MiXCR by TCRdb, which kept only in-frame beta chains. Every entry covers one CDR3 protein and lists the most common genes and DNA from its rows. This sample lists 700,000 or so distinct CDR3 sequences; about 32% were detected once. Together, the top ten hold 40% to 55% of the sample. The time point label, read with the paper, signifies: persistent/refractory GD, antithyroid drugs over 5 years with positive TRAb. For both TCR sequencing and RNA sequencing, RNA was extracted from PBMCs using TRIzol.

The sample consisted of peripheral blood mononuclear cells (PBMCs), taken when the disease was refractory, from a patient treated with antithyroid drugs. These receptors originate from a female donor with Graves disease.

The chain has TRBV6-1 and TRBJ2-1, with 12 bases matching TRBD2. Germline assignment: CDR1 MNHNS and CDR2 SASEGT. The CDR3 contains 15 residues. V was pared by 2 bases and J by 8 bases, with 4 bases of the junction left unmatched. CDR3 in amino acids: CASSEMTSGSHEQFF. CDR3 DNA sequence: TGTGCCAGCAGTGAAATGACTAGCGGGAGTCATGAGCAGTTCTTC.

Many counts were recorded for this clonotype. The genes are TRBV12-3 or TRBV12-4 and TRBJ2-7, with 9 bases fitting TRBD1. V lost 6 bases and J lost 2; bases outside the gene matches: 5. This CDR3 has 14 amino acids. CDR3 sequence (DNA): TGTGCCAGCAGCTACGGGACAGGGCCCTACGAGCAGTACTTC. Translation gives CASSYGTGPYEQYF.

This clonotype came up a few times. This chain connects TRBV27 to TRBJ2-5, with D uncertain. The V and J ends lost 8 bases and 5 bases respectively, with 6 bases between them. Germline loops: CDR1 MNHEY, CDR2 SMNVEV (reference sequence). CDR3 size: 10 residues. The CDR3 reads CASPRETQYF. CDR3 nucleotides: TGTGCCAGCCCCCGCGAGACCCAGTACTTC.

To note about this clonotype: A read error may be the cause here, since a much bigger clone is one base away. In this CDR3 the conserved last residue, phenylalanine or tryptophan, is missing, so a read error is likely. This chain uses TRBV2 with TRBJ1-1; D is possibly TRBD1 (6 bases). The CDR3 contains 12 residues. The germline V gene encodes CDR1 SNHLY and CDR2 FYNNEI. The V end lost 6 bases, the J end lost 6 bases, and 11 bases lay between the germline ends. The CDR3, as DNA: TGTGCCAGCAGAGGGTCAGGGGCTGAAGCTTTCCTT. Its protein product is CASRGSGAEAFL.

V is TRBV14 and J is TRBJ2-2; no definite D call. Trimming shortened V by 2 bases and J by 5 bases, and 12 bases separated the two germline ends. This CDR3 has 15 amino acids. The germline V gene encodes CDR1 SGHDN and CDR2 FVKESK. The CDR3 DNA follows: TGTGCCAGCAGCCAAAGCAGGCCGGAGACCGGGGAGCTGTTTTTT. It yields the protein CASSQSRPETGELFF. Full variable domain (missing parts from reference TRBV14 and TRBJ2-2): EAGVTQFPSHSVIEKGQTVTLRCDPISGHDNLYWYRRVMGKEIKFLLHFVKESKQDESGMPNNRFLAERTGGTYSTLKVQPAELEDSGVYFCASSQSRPETGELFFGEGSRLTVL.

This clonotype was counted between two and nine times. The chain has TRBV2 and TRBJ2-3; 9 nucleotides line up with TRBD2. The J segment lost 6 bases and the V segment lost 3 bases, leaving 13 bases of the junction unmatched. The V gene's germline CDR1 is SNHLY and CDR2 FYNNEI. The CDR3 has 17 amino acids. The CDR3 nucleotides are TGTGCCAGCAGTGAGGCAGCTGTAGCGGGAGAGTGGGATACGCAGTATTTT. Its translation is CASSEAAVAGEWDTQYF.

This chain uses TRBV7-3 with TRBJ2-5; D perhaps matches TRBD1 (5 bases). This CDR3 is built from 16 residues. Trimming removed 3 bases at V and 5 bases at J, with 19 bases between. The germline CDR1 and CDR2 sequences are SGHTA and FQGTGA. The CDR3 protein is CASSFTGDKAGETQYF. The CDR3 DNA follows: TGTGCCAGCAGCTTCACAGGAGACAAAGCTGGGGAGACCCAGTACTTC.

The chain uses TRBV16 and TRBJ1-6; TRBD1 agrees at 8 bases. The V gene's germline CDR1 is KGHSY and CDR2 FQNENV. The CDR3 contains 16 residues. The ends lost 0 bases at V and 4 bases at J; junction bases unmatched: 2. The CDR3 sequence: CASSQSTGDYNSPLHF. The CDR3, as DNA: TGTGCCAGCAGCCAATCGACAGGGGATTATAATTCACCCCTCCACTTT.

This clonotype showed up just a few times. The CDR3 loop is CASSRPRTGDVTEAFF. The CDR3 bases are TGTGCCAGCAGCCGACCCAGGACAGGGGATGTCACTGAAGCTTTCTTT. The J gene is TRBJ1-1, the V gene TRBV7-2, with 9 bases identical to TRBD1. Trimming removed 5 bases from V and 4 bases from J; junction bases left unmatched: 11. CDR1 SGHTA and CDR2 FQGNSA come from the germline V gene. The CDR3 sequence is 16 residues long.

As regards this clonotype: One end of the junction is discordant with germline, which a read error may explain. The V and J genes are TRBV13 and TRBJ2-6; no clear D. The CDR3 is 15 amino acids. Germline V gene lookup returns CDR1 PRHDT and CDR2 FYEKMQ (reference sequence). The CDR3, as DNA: TGTCCCAGCAGCTCGTCTCGCTCTGGGGCCAACGTCCTGACTTTC. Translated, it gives CPSSSSRSGANVLTF. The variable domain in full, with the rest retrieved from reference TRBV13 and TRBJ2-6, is AAGVIQSPRHLIKEKRETATLKCYPIPRHDTVYWYQQGPGQDPQFLISFYEKMQSDKGSIPDRFSAQQFSDYHSELNMSSLELGDSALYFCPSSSSRSGANVLTFGAGSRLTVL.

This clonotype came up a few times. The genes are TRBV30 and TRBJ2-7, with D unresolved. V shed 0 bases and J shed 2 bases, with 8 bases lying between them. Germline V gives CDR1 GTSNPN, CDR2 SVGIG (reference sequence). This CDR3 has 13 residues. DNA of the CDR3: TGTGCCTGGAGTGTGGGCATAGCCTACGAGCAGTACTTC. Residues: CAWSVGIAYEQYF. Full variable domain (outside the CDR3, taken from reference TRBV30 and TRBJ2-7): SQTIHQWPATLVQPVGSPLSLECTVEGTSNPNLYWYRQAAGRGLQLLFYSVGIGQISSEVPQNLSASRPQDRQFILSSKKLLLSDSGFYLCAWSVGIAYEQYFGPGTRLTVT.

CDR3 region: CASRPGQGEGEAFF. The CDR3 nucleotides read TGTGCCAGCAGACCCGGACAGGGAGAGGGTGAAGCTTTCTTT. The chain combines TRBV3-1 with TRBJ1-1; 8 nucleotides agree with TRBD1. The germline CDR1 and CDR2 sequences are LGHDT and YNNKEL (reference sequence). The CDR3 is 14 amino acids. With V trimmed by 6 bases and J by 7 bases, 10 bases remained unmatched.

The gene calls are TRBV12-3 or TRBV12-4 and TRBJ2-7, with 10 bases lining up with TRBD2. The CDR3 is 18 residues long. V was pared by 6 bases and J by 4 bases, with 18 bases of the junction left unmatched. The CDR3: CASSLSSRSAGGRYEQYF. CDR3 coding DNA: TGTGCCAGCAGCCTTTCCAGTCGATCAGCGGGGGGGAGGTACGAGCAGTACTTC.

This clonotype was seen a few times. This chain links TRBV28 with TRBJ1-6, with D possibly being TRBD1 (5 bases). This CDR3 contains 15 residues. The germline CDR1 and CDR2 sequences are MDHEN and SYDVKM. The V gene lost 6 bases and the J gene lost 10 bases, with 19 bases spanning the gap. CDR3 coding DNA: TGTGCCAGCAGGATCCCCGGGGGTAGTTTCTCACCCCTCCACTTT. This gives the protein CASRIPGGSFSPLHF.

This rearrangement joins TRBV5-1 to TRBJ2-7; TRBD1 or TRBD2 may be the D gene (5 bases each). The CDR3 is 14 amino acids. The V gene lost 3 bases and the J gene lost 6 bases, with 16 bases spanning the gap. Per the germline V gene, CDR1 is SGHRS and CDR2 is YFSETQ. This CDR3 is CASSYPRAGTEQYF. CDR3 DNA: TGCGCCAGCAGCTACCCTAGGGCAGGGACCGAGCAGTACTTC.

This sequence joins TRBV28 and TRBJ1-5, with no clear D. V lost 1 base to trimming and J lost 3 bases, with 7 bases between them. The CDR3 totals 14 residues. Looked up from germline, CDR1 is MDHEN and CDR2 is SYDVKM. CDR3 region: CASSLSAYNQPQHF. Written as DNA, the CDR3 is TGTGCCAGCAGTTTATCCGCGTACAATCAGCCCCAGCATTTT. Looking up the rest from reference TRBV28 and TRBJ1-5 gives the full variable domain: DVKVTQSSRYLVKRTGEKVFLECVQDMDHENMFWYRQDPGLGLRLIYFSYDVKMKEKGDIPEGYSVSREKKERFSLILESASTNQTSMYLCASSLSAYNQPQHFGDGTRLSIL.

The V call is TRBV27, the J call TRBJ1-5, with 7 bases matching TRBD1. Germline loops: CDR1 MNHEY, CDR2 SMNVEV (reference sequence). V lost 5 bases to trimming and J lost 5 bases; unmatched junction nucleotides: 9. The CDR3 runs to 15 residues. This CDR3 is CASSPLQGSHQPQHF. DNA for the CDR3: TGTGCCAGCAGTCCCTTACAGGGGTCACATCAGCCCCAGCATTTT.

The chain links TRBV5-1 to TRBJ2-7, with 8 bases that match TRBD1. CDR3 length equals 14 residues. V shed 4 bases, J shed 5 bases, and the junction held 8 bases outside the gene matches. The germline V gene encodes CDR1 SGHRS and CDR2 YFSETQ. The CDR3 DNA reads TGCGCCAGCAGCCCGGGGGACAGGTCCCACGAGCAGTACTTC. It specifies CASSPGDRSHEQYF.

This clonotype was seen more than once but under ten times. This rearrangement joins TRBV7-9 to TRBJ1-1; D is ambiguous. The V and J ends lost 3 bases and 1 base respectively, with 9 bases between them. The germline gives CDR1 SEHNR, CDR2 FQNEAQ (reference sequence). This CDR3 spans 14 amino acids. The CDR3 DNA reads TGTGCCAGCAGCTTTAGAGCTAAGAACACTGAAGCTTTCTTT. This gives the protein CASSFRAKNTEAFF.

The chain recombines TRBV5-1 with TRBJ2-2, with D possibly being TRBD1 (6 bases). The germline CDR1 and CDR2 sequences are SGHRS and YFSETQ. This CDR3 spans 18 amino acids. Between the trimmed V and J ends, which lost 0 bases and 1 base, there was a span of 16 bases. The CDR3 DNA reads TGCGCCAGCAGCTTGGTTGGGGGACACCCCTTGAACACCGGGGAGCTGTTTTTT. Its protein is CASSLVGGHPLNTGELFF.

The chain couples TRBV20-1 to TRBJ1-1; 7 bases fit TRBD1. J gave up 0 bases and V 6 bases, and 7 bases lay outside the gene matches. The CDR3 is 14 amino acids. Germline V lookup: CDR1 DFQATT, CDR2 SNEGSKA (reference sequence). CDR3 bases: TGCAGTGCGGATCCCGGGACAGTGAACACTGAAGCTTTCTTT. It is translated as CSADPGTVNTEAFF.

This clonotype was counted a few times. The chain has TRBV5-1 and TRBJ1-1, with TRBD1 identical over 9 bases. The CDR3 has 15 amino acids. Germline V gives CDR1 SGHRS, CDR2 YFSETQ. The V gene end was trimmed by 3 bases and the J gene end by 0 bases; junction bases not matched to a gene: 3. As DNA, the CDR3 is TGCGCCAGCAGCTGGGGGGACAGGGTGAACACTGAAGCTTTCTTT. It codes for CASSWGDRVNTEAFF.

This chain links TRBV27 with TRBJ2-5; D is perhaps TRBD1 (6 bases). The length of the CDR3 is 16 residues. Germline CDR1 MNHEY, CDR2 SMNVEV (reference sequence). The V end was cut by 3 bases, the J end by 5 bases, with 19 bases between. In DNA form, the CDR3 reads TGTGCCAGCAGTTTGTTCGACCGAGGGGGTTCCGAGACCCAGTACTTC. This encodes CASSLFDRGGSETQYF.

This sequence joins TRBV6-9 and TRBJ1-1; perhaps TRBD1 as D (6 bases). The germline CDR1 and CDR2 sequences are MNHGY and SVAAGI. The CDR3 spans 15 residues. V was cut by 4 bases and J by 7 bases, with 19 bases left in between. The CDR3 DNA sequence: TGTGCCAGCAGTTCCTCCGGGACGCGCAGGGGTGAAGCTTTCTTT. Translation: CASSSSGTRRGEAFF.